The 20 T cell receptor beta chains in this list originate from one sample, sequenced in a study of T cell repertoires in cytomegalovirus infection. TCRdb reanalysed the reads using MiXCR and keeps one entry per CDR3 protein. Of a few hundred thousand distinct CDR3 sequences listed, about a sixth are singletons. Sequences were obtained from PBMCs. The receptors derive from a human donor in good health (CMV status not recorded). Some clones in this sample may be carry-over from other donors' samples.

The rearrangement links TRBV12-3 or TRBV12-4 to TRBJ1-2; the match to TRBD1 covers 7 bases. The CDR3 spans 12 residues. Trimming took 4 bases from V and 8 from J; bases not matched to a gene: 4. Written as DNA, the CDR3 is TGTGCCAGCAGTTCTGACAGGGCGGGCTACACCTTC. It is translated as CASSSDRAGYTF.

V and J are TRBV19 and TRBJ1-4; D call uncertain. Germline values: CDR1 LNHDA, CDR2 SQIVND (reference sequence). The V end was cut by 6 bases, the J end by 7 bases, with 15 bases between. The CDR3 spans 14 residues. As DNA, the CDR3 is TGTGCCAGTAGACCCTCCGGGTTCGGTGAAAAACTGTTTTTT. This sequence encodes CASRPSGFGEKLFF.

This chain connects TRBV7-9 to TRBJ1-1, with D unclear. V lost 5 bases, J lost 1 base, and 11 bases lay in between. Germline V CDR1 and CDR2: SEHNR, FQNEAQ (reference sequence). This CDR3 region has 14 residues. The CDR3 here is CASSLYLENTEAFF. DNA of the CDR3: TGTGCCAGCAGCCTATATCTGGAGAACACTGAAGCTTTCTTT.

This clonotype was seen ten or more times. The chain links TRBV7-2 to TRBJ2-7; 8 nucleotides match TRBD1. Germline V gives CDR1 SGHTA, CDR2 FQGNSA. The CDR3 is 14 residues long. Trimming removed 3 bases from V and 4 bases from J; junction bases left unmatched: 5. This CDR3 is CASSFQGAGYEQYF. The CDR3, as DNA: TGTGCCAGCAGCTTTCAGGGGGCAGGTTACGAGCAGTACTTC.

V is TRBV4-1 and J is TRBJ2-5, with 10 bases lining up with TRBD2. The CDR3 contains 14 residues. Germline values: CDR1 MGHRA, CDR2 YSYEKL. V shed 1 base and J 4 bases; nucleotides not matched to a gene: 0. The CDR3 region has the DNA TGCGCCAGCAGCCAAGGGACTAGCGGAGAGACCCAGTACTTC. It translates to CASSQGTSGETQYF.

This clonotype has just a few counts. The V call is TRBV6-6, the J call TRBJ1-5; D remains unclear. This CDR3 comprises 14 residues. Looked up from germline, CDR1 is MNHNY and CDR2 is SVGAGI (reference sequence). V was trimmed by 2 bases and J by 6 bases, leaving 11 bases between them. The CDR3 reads CASSYPGRVQPQHF. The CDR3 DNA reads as TGTGCCAGCAGTTACCCGGGAAGGGTTCAGCCCCAGCATTTT.

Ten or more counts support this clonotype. The DNA of the CDR3 is TGTGCCAGCAGCTTAGCCGGGACAGGGGGAAGTGGGCAGTACTTC. Its protein is CASSLAGTGGSGQYF. V is TRBV7-2 and J is TRBJ2-7; 11 bases align to TRBD1. The CDR3 runs 15 residues. The J segment lost 9 bases and the V segment lost 0 bases, leaving 7 bases of the junction unmatched. Germline CDR1 reads SGHTA; CDR2 reads FQGNSA.

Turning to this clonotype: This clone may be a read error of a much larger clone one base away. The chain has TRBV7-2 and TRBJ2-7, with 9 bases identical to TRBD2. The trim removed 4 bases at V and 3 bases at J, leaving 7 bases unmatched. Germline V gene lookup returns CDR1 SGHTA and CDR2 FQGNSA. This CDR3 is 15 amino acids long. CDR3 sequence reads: CASSSRVAGDYEQYF. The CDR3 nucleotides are TGTGCCAGCAGCTCTCGGGTAGCGGGGGACTACGAGCAGTACTTC.

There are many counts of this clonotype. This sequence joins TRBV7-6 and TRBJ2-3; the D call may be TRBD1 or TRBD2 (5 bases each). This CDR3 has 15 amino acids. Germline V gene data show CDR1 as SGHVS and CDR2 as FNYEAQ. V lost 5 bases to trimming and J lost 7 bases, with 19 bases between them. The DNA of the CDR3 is TGTGCCAGCAGCCCCGGGGCTACCGGCGGCTATACGCAGTATTTT. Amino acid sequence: CASSPGATGGYTQYF.

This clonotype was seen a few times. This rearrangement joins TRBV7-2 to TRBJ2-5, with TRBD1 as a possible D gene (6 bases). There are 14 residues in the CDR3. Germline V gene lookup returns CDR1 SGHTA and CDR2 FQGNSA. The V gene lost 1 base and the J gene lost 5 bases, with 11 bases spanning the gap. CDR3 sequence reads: CASSLGHRAETQYF. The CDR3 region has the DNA TGTGCCAGCAGCTTAGGTCACAGGGCTGAGACCCAGTACTTC.

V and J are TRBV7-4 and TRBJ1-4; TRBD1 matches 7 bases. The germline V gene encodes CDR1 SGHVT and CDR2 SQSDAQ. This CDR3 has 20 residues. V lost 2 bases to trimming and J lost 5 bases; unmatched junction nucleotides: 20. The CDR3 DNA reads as TGTGCCAGCAGCTTAAGGCCTGGCAGGGGGACAATGGGGAAAAATGAAAAACTGTTTTTT. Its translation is CASSLRPGRGTMGKNEKLFF.

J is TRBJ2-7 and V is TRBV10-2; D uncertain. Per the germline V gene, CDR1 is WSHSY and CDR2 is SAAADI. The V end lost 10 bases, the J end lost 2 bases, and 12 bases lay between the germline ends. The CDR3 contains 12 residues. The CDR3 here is CATESVTYEQYF. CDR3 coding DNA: TGCGCCACCGAGTCGGTAACCTACGAGCAGTACTTC.

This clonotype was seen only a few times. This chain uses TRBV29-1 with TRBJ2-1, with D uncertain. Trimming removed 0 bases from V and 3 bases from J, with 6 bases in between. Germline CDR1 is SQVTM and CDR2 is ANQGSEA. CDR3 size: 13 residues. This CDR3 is CSVEEVRYNEQFF. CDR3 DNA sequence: TGCAGCGTTGAAGAGGTCCGCTACAATGAGCAGTTCTTC.

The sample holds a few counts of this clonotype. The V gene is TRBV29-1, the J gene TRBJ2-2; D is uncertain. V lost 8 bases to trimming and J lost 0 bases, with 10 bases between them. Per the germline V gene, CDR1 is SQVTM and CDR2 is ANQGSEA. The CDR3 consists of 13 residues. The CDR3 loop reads CSHLGANTGELFF. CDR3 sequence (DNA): TGCAGCCACCTGGGTGCGAACACCGGGGAGCTGTTTTTT.

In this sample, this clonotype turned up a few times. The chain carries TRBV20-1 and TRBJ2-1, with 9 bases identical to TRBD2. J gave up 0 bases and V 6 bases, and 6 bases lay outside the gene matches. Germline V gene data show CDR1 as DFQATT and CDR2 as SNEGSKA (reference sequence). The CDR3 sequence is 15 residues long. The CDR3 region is CSATLAGDSYNEQFF. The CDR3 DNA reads TGCAGTGCAACCTTAGCGGGGGACTCCTACAATGAGCAGTTCTTC.

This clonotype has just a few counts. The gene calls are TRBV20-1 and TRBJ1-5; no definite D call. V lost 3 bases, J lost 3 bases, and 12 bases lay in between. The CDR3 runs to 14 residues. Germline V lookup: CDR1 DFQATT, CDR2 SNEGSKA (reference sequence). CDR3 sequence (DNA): TGCAGTGCTAGGGTACAGCTAACCAATCAGCCCCAGCATTTT. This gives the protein CSARVQLTNQPQHF.

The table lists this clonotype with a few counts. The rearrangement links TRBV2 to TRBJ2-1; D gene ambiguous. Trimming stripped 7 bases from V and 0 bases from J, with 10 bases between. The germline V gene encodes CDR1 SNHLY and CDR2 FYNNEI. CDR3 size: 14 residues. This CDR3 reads CASTADSSYNEQFF. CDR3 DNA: TGTGCCAGCACTGCGGATAGCTCCTACAATGAGCAGTTCTTC.

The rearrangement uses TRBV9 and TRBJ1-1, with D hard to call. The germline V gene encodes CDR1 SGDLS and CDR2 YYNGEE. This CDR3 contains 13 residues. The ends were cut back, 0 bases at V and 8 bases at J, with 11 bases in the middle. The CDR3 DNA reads TGTGCCAGCAGCGTAGGGTCAGAGACCGAAGCTTTCTTT. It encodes CASSVGSETEAFF.

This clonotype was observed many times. The CDR3 region has the DNA TGTGCCAGCAGCTTAATAAGGCGAGAGACCCAGTACTTC. Its protein is CASSLIRRETQYF. The rearrangement links TRBV7-2 to TRBJ2-5; D not resolved. Trimming took off 2 bases at V and 4 bases at J, with 8 bases between the two ends. Germline V CDR1 and CDR2: SGHTA, FQGNSA. This CDR3 region has 13 residues.

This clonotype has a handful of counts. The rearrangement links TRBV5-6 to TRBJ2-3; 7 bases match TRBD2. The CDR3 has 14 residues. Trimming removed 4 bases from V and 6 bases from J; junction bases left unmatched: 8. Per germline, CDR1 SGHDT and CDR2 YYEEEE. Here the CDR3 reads CASSPTSLGDTQYF. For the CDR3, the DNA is TGTGCCAGCAGCCCGACTAGCTTGGGGGATACGCAGTATTTT.